A single sample gave rise to the 18 T cell receptor beta chains below, sequenced in a study of control samples from healthy donors and cancer patients. This table comes from immunoSEQ multiplex PCR, and its TCRdb copy is limited to in-frame clones, with some not included. Among tens of thousands of clones listed, over 80% were seen once. Input material: blood. These receptors all come from a man in his fifties or sixties in good health.

CDR3 in DNA: TGTGCCATCAGCGGGAGTAACACTGAAGCTTTCTTT. This sequence encodes CAISGSNTEAFF. This chain joins TRBV10-3 and TRBJ1-1; D is ambiguous. This CDR3 region has 12 residues. V was pared by 6 bases and J by 2 bases, with 7 bases between. Per germline, CDR1 ENHRY and CDR2 SYGVKD.

The chain has TRBV27 and TRBJ2-1, with 7 bases matching TRBD2. Germline lookup yields CDR1 MNHEY and CDR2 SMNVEV (reference sequence). Trimming removed 0 bases from V and 3 bases from J; junction bases left unmatched: 5. The CDR3 contains 16 residues. The CDR3 DNA reads TGTGCCAGCAGTTTATCTCGTAGCGGGCTCTACAATGAGCAGTTCTTC. Residues: CASSLSRSGLYNEQFF.

The CDR3 loop reads CASSTRQGESGNTIYF. Here the CDR3 DNA reads TGTGCCAGCAGTACACGACAGGGGGAATCTGGAAACACCATATATTTT. The chain carries TRBV27 and TRBJ1-3, with TRBD1 matching 9 bases. This CDR3 is built from 16 residues. Germline V lookup: CDR1 MNHEY, CDR2 SMNVEV (reference sequence). J lost 1 base, V lost 5 bases, and 6 bases had no gene match.

This clone was detected only once. The gene calls are TRBV28 and TRBJ1-2; the D gene is possibly TRBD1 (5 bases). Trimming took off 2 bases at V and 6 bases at J, with 13 bases between the two ends. CDR1 and CDR2 from the germline V gene are MDHEN and SYDVKM. The CDR3 is made up of 14 amino acids. This CDR3 reads CASSLKAWGDGYTF. The DNA of the CDR3 is TGTGCCAGCAGTTTAAAAGCGTGGGGCGATGGCTACACCTTC.

The chain has TRBV7-9 and TRBJ2-1; D perhaps matches TRBD2 (5 bases). Trimming stripped 5 bases from V and 7 bases from J, with 12 bases between. CDR1 and CDR2 (germline): SEHNR, FQNEAQ (reference sequence). The CDR3 runs to 13 residues. The CDR3 protein is CASSALAMNEQFF. The CDR3 nucleotides are TGTGCCAGCAGCGCATTAGCGATGAATGAGCAGTTCTTC.

This rearrangement joins TRBV29-1 to TRBJ1-1, with 9 positions matching TRBD1. CDR3 length equals 14 residues. V lost 6 bases and J lost 1; bases outside the gene matches: 6. Germline CDR1 is SQVTM and CDR2 is ANQGSEA. The CDR3: CSVTLGQGNTEAFF. Written as DNA, the CDR3 is TGCAGCGTAACACTGGGACAGGGGAACACTGAAGCTTTCTTT.

V is TRBV6-5 and J is TRBJ2-1; D might be TRBD1 (6 bases). This CDR3 has 14 residues. Germline-derived CDR1 and CDR2 are MNHEY and SVGAGI. The V and J ends lost 8 bases and 4 bases respectively, with 15 bases between them. The CDR3 sequence is CASESKTGYNEQFF. The CDR3 DNA reads as TGTGCCAGCGAATCGAAGACAGGATACAATGAGCAGTTCTTC.

The J gene is TRBJ2-1, the V gene TRBV14; D not certain. With 0 bases removed from V and 8 bases from J, the gap between germline ends came to 11 bases. The CDR3 length is 14 residues. Germline CDR1 reads SGHDN; CDR2 reads FVKESK. Written as DNA, the CDR3 is TGTGCCAGCAGCCAAGAGGGTTATGTCCATGAGCAGTTCTTC. It translates to CASSQEGYVHEQFF. Based on the CDR3 plus reference TRBV14 and TRBJ2-1, the full variable domain is EAGVTQFPSHSVIEKGQTVTLRCDPISGHDNLYWYRRVMGKEIKFLLHFVKESKQDESGMPNNRFLAERTGGTYSTLKVQPAELEDSGVYFCASSQEGYVHEQFFGPGTRLTVL.

The V gene is TRBV2, the J gene TRBJ2-5; tentatively, D is TRBD1 (5 bases). V was cut by 6 bases and J by 1 base, with 12 bases left in between. Germline V gene sequence: CDR1 SNHLY, CDR2 FYNNEI. This CDR3 comprises 14 residues. Here the CDR3 reads CASRPIGAQETQYF. The CDR3 DNA is TGTGCCAGCAGACCCATAGGGGCCCAAGAGACCCAGTACTTC.

This clone was observed a handful of times. The chain joins TRBV2 to TRBJ1-5; 7 bases are shared with TRBD1. V lost 5 bases to trimming and J lost 5 bases; unmatched junction nucleotides: 6. The CDR3 runs to 14 residues. Germline CDR1 SNHLY, CDR2 FYNNEI. The CDR3 region has the DNA TGTGCCAGCAGTTGGACAGGAGCCTATCAGCCCCAGCATTTT. It is translated as CASSWTGAYQPQHF.

This clone was observed a handful of times. This sequence joins TRBV4-1 and TRBJ1-5; 8 bases line up with TRBD1. The V gene's germline CDR1 is MGHRA and CDR2 YSYEKL. After removal of 1 base from V and 1 base from J, the junction contained 6 bases not matched to a gene. The CDR3 extends over 17 amino acids. The CDR3 loop reads CASSQVFRGRSNQPQHF. The CDR3 bases are TGCGCCAGCAGCCAAGTCTTCAGGGGGCGGAGCAATCAGCCCCAGCATTTT.

The genes are TRBV28 and TRBJ1-5; 9 bases fit TRBD1. The CDR3 length is 15 residues. From germline, CDR1 is MDHEN and CDR2 SYDVKM. Losses at the gene ends were 5 bases for V and 5 bases for J; bases not matched to a gene: 7. As DNA, the CDR3 is TGTGCCAGCAGTCCCGCCCGACAGGGGGATCAGCCCCAGCATTTT. Encoded protein: CASSPARQGDQPQHF. Using reference TRBV28 and TRBJ1-5 for the parts outside the CDR3, the full variable domain is DVKVTQSSRYLVKRTGEKVFLECVQDMDHENMFWYRQDPGLGLRLIYFSYDVKMKEKGDIPEGYSVSREKKERFSLILESASTNQTSMYLCASSPARQGDQPQHFGDGTRLSIL.

This chain joins TRBV5-6 and TRBJ2-1; 13 positions match TRBD2. Germline loops: CDR1 SGHDT, CDR2 YYEEEE. This CDR3 comprises 15 residues. J lost 5 bases, V lost 5 bases, and 4 bases had no gene match. The CDR3 DNA reads TGTGCCAGCAGTTCACTAGCGGGGGGGAACAATGAGCAGTTCTTC. It encodes CASSSLAGGNNEQFF.

The chain links TRBV30 to TRBJ2-7, with D perhaps given as TRBD1 or TRBD2 (5 bases each). Trimming left V 2 bases short and J 3 bases short, with 20 bases between. The CDR3 extends over 16 amino acids. Germline V CDR1 and CDR2: GTSNPN, SVGIG (reference sequence). Here the CDR3 DNA reads TGTGCCTGGAGTTACTCCGGGACCTCATACATCTACGAGCAGTACTTC. Encoded protein: CAWSYSGTSYIYEQYF.

The rearrangement joins TRBV18 to TRBJ1-4; maybe TRBD1 (5 bases). Trimming removed 4 bases at V and 0 bases at J, with 6 bases between. Germline V lookup: CDR1 KGHSH, CDR2 LQKENI. This CDR3 region has 14 residues. CDR3 sequence reads: CASSQGTTNEKLFF. The CDR3 nucleotides are TGTGCCAGCTCACAGGGGACAACTAATGAAAAACTGTTTTTT. Combining the CDR3 with reference TRBV18 and TRBJ1-4 gives the whole variable domain NAGVMQNPRHLVRRRGQEARLRCSPMKGHSHVYWYRQLPEEGLKFMVYLQKENIIDESGMPKERFSAEFPKEGPSILRIQQVVRGDSAAYFCASSQGTTNEKLFFGSGTQLSVL.

The rearrangement links TRBV6-2 or TRBV6-3 to TRBJ2-1, with a weak D call TRBD1 (5 bases). CDR1 and CDR2 from the germline V gene are MNHEY and SVGEGT. V lost 6 bases to trimming and J lost 9 bases, with 15 bases between them. The CDR3 runs 13 residues. The CDR3 loop is CASRPTRGVEQFF. The DNA for the CDR3 is TGTGCCAGCAGACCTACAAGGGGCGTTGAGCAGTTCTTC.

The table lists this clone with a few counts. The chain has TRBV10-3 and TRBJ2-7; D remains unclear. The CDR3 has 14 amino acids. Germline values: CDR1 ENHRY, CDR2 SYGVKD. V gave up 10 bases and J gave up 4 bases, with 20 bases separating them. The DNA of the CDR3 is TGTGCCACCGCCCCGACTGAAGAATCTTACGAGCAGTACTTC. Its protein is CATAPTEESYEQYF.

The CDR3 region is CASRGPGRETQYF. The CDR3 DNA follows: TGTGCCAGCCGCGGCCCGGGGCGAGAGACCCAGTACTTC. The V gene is TRBV2, the J gene TRBJ2-5, with D possibly being TRBD1 or TRBD2 (5 bases each). Germline CDR1 is SNHLY and CDR2 is FYNNEI. This CDR3 has 13 amino acids. V was cut by 8 bases and J by 4 bases, with 14 bases left in between.